These 25 T cell receptor beta chains were sequenced from one sample in a study of blood T cell repertoires in COVID-19. Profiled with immunoSEQ multiplex PCR; TCRdb holds only in-frame clones, not every one. Among under 200,000 clones listed, roughly 77% were seen once. What was sequenced was peripheral blood. The source of these receptors is a woman aged 40 to 50 with COVID-19, enrolled during active disease.

The gene calls are TRBV21-1 and TRBJ2-7; the D call TRBD1 from the table was never checked on the DNA. TRBV21-1 is recorded as a pseudogene. The length of the CDR3 is 15 residues. The CDR3 is CASSKARGTDYEQYF. The CDR3 DNA is TGTGCCAGCAGCAAAGCGCGAGGGACAGACTACGAGCAGTACTTC.

This clone showed up just once. This chain uses TRBV19 with TRBJ2-7; 9 nucleotides match TRBD1. J gave up 3 bases and V 4 bases, and 4 bases lay outside the gene matches. CDR3 length: 14 amino acids. Germline V lookup: CDR1 LNHDA, CDR2 SQIVND (reference sequence). The CDR3 sequence is CASSKQGAFYEQYF. DNA of the CDR3: TGTGCCAGTAGTAAACAGGGGGCTTTCTACGAGCAGTACTTC.

This chain connects TRBV5-1 to TRBJ1-4; D possibly corresponds to TRBD1 (6 bases). In germline, CDR1 is SGHRS, CDR2 YFSETQ. The CDR3 loop spans 16 amino acids. Trimming shortened V by 5 bases and J by 4 bases, and 18 bases separated the two germline ends. The CDR3 DNA is TGCGCCAGCAGAGAGGGAGGGGGACTGATTAATGAAAAACTGTTTTTT. It is translated as CASREGGGLINEKLFF.

The rearrangement uses TRBV4-3 and TRBJ2-7; D unresolved. The germline gives CDR1 LGHNA, CDR2 YSLEER. Trimming took 0 bases from V and 3 from J, leaving 15 bases between them. The CDR3 consists of 16 residues. CDR3 loop: CASSQDLQVVNYEQYF. The CDR3 region has the DNA TGCGCCAGCAGCCAAGATCTGCAGGTCGTCAACTACGAGCAGTACTTC.

This clone was counted a few times. V and J are TRBV7-3 and TRBJ2-2, with 7 bases fitting TRBD1. The CDR3 has 15 residues. From germline, CDR1 is SGHTA and CDR2 FQGTGA. J lost 2 bases, V lost 5 bases, and 5 bases had no gene match. CDR3 sequence (DNA): TGTGCCAGCAGCAACCGACAGGGCAACACCGGGGAGCTGTTTTTT. Its translation: CASSNRQGNTGELFF.

This clone has just a few counts. This chain uses TRBV6-2 or TRBV6-3 with TRBJ1-2; D call uncertain. Trimming took 6 bases from V and 6 from J, leaving 17 bases between them. The CDR3 is made up of 14 amino acids. Germline loops: CDR1 MNHEY, CDR2 SVGEGT. The CDR3 sequence: CASSPNREANGYTF. CDR3 sequence (DNA): TGTGCCAGCAGCCCTAATCGTGAGGCGAATGGCTACACCTTC.

The chain carries TRBV2 and TRBJ2-1, with 9 bases aligning to TRBD1. Germline V gene lookup returns CDR1 SNHLY and CDR2 FYNNEI. The ends lost 6 bases at V and 3 bases at J; junction bases unmatched: 3. CDR3 size: 14 residues. The CDR3 DNA reads as TGTGCCAGCAGCGGGACAGGGCACTACAATGAGCAGTTCTTC. Protein: CASSGTGHYNEQFF.

The chain recombines TRBV6-6 with TRBJ2-1, with D maybe TRBD1 (6 bases). The CDR3 has 15 residues. In germline, CDR1 is MNHNY, CDR2 SVGAGI (reference sequence). The V end lost 7 bases, the J end lost 4 bases, and 17 bases lay between the germline ends. CDR3 amino acids: CASTTGTRGYNEQFF. CDR3 bases: TGTGCCAGCACCACGGGGACCAGGGGTTACAATGAGCAGTTCTTC.

As regards this clone: Germline and junction disagree at one end, which may indicate a read error. The gene calls are TRBV6-5 and TRBJ2-7; D remains unclear. The CDR3 is 12 residues long. The germline CDR1 and CDR2 sequences are MNHEY and SVGAGI. The CDR3 region has the DNA TGTGCCAGCAGTGACTCCTACTACGAGCAGTACTTC. Its protein is CASSDSYYEQYF.

This chain uses TRBV2 with TRBJ1-6; possibly TRBD1 for D (5 bases). Germline values: CDR1 SNHLY, CDR2 FYNNEI. The CDR3 is made up of 15 amino acids. V lost 5 bases and J lost 9, with 17 bases in between. The CDR3 sequence: CASSQWTAGGSPLHF. In DNA, the CDR3 is TGTGCCAGCAGTCAATGGACCGCCGGGGGTTCACCCCTCCACTTT.

V usage is TRBV18 and J usage is TRBJ2-5, with D perhaps matching TRBD1 (7 bases). The CDR3 length is 17 residues. V shed 0 bases and J shed 2 bases, with 16 bases lying between them. Germline lookup yields CDR1 KGHSH and CDR2 LQKENI. The chain's CDR3 is CASSPPRGRTDQETQYF. CDR3 DNA sequence: TGTGCCAGCTCACCACCCAGGGGGAGGACAGATCAAGAGACCCAGTACTTC.

This clone was found a few times. This rearrangement joins TRBV5-1 to TRBJ2-2, with D perhaps matching TRBD2 (6 bases). The length of the CDR3 is 14 residues. CDR1 and CDR2 from the germline V gene are SGHRS and YFSETQ. Trimming removed 7 bases at V and 2 bases at J, with 12 bases between. The CDR3 loop is CASRRDPNTGELFF. CDR3 DNA sequence: TGCGCCAGCCGGCGGGATCCCAACACCGGGGAGCTGTTTTTT.

This chain connects TRBV5-1 to TRBJ2-3, with 9 positions matching TRBD2. Germline lookup yields CDR1 SGHRS and CDR2 YFSETQ. This CDR3 has 14 amino acids. V gave up 0 bases and J gave up 6 bases; unmatched junction bases: 2. DNA of the CDR3: TGCGCCAGCAGCTTGGAGGGGACTAGCGATACGCAGTATTTT. Its translation is CASSLEGTSDTQYF.

The gene calls are TRBV5-5 and TRBJ1-2; D call uncertain. The CDR3 length is 15 residues. V lost 0 bases, J lost 5 bases, and 14 bases lay in between. The V gene's germline CDR1 is SGHKS and CDR2 YYEKEE (reference sequence). The CDR3 coding sequence is TGTGCCAGCAGCTTGGCTACAGTTACGCAGTATGGCTACACCTTC. Protein: CASSLATVTQYGYTF.

The chain couples TRBV21-1 to TRBJ1-3. TRBV21-1 is flagged as a pseudogene. The CDR3 is 15 amino acids. CDR3 loop: CASSKRRRPDDTIYF. The CDR3 region has the DNA TGTGCCAGCAGCAAGCGGAGGCGCCCCGACGACACCATATATTTT.

This clone was observed once. The same CDR3 arises from other DNA sequences in this sample as well. This sequence joins TRBV9 and TRBJ1-1; a possible D gene is TRBD1 (6 bases). The CDR3 spans 12 residues. Germline CDR1 reads SGDLS; CDR2 reads YYNGEE. The V end was cut by 0 bases, the J end by 7 bases, with 7 bases between. The CDR3 reads CASSVGGGEAFF. CDR3 sequence (DNA): TGTGCCAGCAGCGTAGGAGGGGGTGAAGCTTTCTTT.

This chain links TRBV5-1 with TRBJ1-1; 7 nucleotides match TRBD1. The CDR3 covers 15 residues. Germline V gene data show CDR1 as SGHRS and CDR2 as YFSETQ. The J segment lost 4 bases and the V segment lost 0 bases, leaving 6 bases of the junction unmatched. The CDR3: CASSLDPAGGTEAFF. CDR3 in DNA: TGCGCCAGCAGCTTGGATCCCGCAGGGGGCACTGAAGCTTTCTTT.

A single count supports this clone. The rearrangement links TRBV6-2 or TRBV6-3 to TRBJ2-3, with D possibly being TRBD2 (5 bases). V lost 0 bases and J lost 2, with 12 bases in between. This CDR3 spans 16 amino acids. Germline CDR1 reads MNHEY; CDR2 reads SVGEGT. CDR3 DNA: TGTGCCAGCAGTTACTCCGGGGTGGGTCACACAGATACGCAGTATTTT. Amino acids: CASSYSGVGHTDTQYF.

The rearrangement links TRBV7-9 to TRBJ2-5; D unresolved. In germline, CDR1 is SEHNR, CDR2 FQNEAQ (reference sequence). V lost 4 bases and J 0 bases, leaving 6 bases between the germline ends. This CDR3 comprises 13 residues. In nucleotides, the CDR3 is TGTGCCAGCAGCTCACAGAACCAAGAGACCCAGTACTTC. It translates to CASSSQNQETQYF.

The genes are TRBV5-6 and TRBJ2-2, with a weak D call TRBD1 (6 bases). Germline CDR1 SGHDT, CDR2 YYEEEE. Trimming removed 5 bases at V and 0 bases at J, with 11 bases between. CDR3 size: 15 residues. The CDR3 protein is CASRRDIANTGELFF. The CDR3 DNA sequence: TGTGCCAGCAGGAGGGACATCGCGAACACCGGGGAGCTGTTTTTT.

This clone was seen a few times. The chain is built from TRBV5-1 and TRBJ1-3, with 9 positions matching TRBD1. The V segment lost 0 bases and the J segment 2 bases; nucleotides outside the gene matches: 12. Germline V CDR1 and CDR2: SGHRS, YFSETQ. This CDR3 is 19 amino acids long. CDR3 loop: CASSLAPRQGVIAGNTIYF. The CDR3 region has the DNA TGCGCCAGCAGCTTGGCCCCGAGACAGGGGGTGATCGCTGGAAACACCATATATTTT.

V usage is TRBV2 and J usage is TRBJ1-5; no clear D. Trimming stripped 4 bases from V and 6 bases from J, with 4 bases between. The germline V gene has CDR1 SNHLY and CDR2 FYNNEI. The CDR3 totals 11 residues. This CDR3 is CASSASQPQHF. The CDR3 DNA reads as TGTGCCAGCAGTGCTAGTCAGCCCCAGCATTTT.

This clone occurred once. The gene calls are TRBV7-3 and TRBJ2-1; 9 bases align to TRBD2. CDR1 SGHTA and CDR2 FQGTGA come from the germline V gene. J lost 6 bases, V lost 0 bases, and 9 bases had no gene match. This CDR3 has 17 amino acids. The DNA for the CDR3 is TGTGCCAGCAGCTTAACGGCGACTAGCGGAGCGGCCAATGAGCAGTTCTTC. This codes for CASSLTATSGAANEQFF.

The genes are TRBV10-1 and TRBJ2-1; the match to TRBD2 covers 8 bases. The V and J ends lost 4 bases and 8 bases, in that order; junction bases with no gene match: 13. Germline V gene lookup returns CDR1 WNHNN and CDR2 SYGVQD (reference sequence). CDR3 length equals 16 residues. The CDR3 nucleotides read TGCGCCAGCAGTGGAGCGGGGGTAGCGGGAACAGATGAGCAGTTCTTC. Residues: CASSGAGVAGTDEQFF.

The chain uses TRBV5-4 and TRBJ1-5, with 7 positions matching TRBD1. The CDR3 totals 18 residues. The J segment lost 0 bases and the V segment lost 2 bases, leaving 11 bases of the junction unmatched. Germline V gene data show CDR1 as SGHNT and CDR2 as YYREEE (reference sequence). CDR3 region: CASSFTQGQLNSNQPQHF. CDR3 in DNA: TGTGCCAGCAGCTTTACCCAGGGACAGCTAAATAGCAATCAGCCCCAGCATTTT.